This TCR beta chain was recorded in a study of chemoradiotherapy in HPV16-positive cancers. About the research overall: Candidate HPV-specific clones and shared TCR motifs came from a couple of HPV16-positive patients. Findings and caveats of the study: Non-HPV-specific T cells did not expand in tumors during treatment, whereas candidate HPV-specific clones and E7-related motifs did. HPV-specific T cells were functionally defined from only a couple of HPV16-positive patients.

Method: immunoSEQ multiplex PCR; TCRdb's copy keeps in-frame clones and lacks some. The repertoire holds about 21,000 clones, with approximately 89% as singletons. The CDR3 spans 16 residues. Germline V gene sequence: CDR1 SGHDN, CDR2 FVKESK. V was cut by 1 base and J by 4 bases, with 16 bases left in between. This clone occurred a few times. The antigen remains undetermined. The rearrangement links TRBV14 to TRBJ1-2; TRBD1 is a possible D gene (6 bases). The starting material was blood, obtained from a patient who underwent chemoradiotherapy. This sequence originates from a human donor with HPV-associated anogenital cancer. DNA for the CDR3: TGTGCCAGCAGCCAAGTCGGGAGTGGACAGCCCTATGGCTACACCTTC. Translation gives CASSQVGSGQPYGYTF.